This TCR beta chain is drawn from a study of blood T cell repertoires in COVID-19. Study-level background: Whether acute or convalescent, the COVID-19 samples came from the United States, Italy and Spain.

The V gene's germline CDR1 is GTSNPN and CDR2 SVGIG (reference sequence). The V end was cut by 3 bases, the J end by 4 bases, with 15 bases between. The CDR3 totals 14 residues. Repertoires were generated with immunoSEQ multiplex PCR, while TCRdb's copy carries only in-frame clones and drops some. The table has 180,000 or so clones, roughly 89% seen once. What was sequenced was peripheral blood. This receptor was obtained from a man aged 50 to 59 with acute or convalescent COVID-19. The chain has TRBV30 and TRBJ1-1; no firm D call. The DNA of the CDR3 is TGTGCCTGGAGCGCGTATGACTATCGCACTGAAGCTTTCTTT. This translates into CAWSAYDYRTEAFF.